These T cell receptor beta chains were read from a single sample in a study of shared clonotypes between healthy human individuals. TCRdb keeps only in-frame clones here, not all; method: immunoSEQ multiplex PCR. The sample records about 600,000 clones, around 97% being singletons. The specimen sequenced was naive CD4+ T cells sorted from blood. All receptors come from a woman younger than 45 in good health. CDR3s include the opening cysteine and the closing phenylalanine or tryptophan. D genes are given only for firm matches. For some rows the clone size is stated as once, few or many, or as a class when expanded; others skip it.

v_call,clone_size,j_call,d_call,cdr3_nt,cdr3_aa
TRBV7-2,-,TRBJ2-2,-,TGTGCCAGCAGCCTTCCCCGCACCGGGGAGCTGTTTTTT,CASSLPRTGELFF
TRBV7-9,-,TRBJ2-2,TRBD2,TGTGCCAGCAGCTCGACTAGCGGGAGGCCCGGGGAGCTGTTTTTT,CASSSTSGRPGELFF
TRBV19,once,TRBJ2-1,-,TGTGCCAGTAGTACCCGACAGACCAATGAGCAGTTCTTC,CASSTRQTNEQFF
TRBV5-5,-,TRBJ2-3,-,TGTGCCAGCAGCGGCGTGGGACCCTCAGATACGCAGTATTTT,CASSGVGPSDTQYF
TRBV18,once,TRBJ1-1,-,TGTGCCAGCTCACCAGGTCCGGCGAACACTGAAGCTTTCTTT,CASSPGPANTEAFF
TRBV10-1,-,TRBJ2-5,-,TGCGCCAGCAGTGATCTCCGGGACTCCCAAGAGACCCAGTACTTC,CASSDLRDSQETQYF
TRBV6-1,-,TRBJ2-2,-,TGTGCCAGCCCAGGGAACACCGGGGAGCTGTTTTTT,CASPGNTGELFF
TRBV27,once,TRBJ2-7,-,TGTGCCAGCAAGGGGGTCCTGCGGGACGAGCAGTACTTC,CASKGVLRDEQYF
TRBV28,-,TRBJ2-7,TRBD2,TGTGCCAGCAGTCCGAATAGCGGGATCTTCTACGAGCAGTACTTC,CASSPNSGIFYEQYF
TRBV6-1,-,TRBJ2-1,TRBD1,TGTGCCAGCAGCCCGGACAGGGGCTACAGCAATGAGCAGTTCTTC,CASSPDRGYSNEQFF
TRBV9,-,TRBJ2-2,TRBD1,TGTGCCAGCAGCACTGGACAGGGCGCGAACACCGGGGAGCTGTTTTTT,CASSTGQGANTGELFF
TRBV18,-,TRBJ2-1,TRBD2,TGTGCCAGCTCAAGAGGAGGGACTAGCGGGAGGTATGAGCAGTTCTTC,CASSRGGTSGRYEQFF
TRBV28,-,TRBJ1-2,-,TGTGCCAGCAGTACAGGGCATGGCTACACCTTC,CASSTGHGYTF
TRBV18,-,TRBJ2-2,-,TGTGCCAGCTCACCACTGGGAAGGGGTGATACCGGGGAGCTGTTTTTT,CASSPLGRGDTGELFF
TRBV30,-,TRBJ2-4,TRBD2,TGTGCCTGGAGGACGACAGGGCCTGGACTAGCGGGAGGGAGGCACATTCAGTACTTC,CAWRTTGPGLAGGRHIQYF
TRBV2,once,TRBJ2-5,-,TGTGCCAGCGGGGAGGAAGGGGAGACCCAGTACTTC,CASGEEGETQYF
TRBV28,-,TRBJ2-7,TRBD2,TGTGCCAGCAGCGACAATCTCGGGGAGGGCGAGCAGTACTTC,CASSDNLGEGEQYF
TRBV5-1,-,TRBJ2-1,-,TGCGCCAGCAGCTTGGGAGAAGTAAATGAGCAGTTCTTC,CASSLGEVNEQFF
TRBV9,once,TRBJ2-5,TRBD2,TGTGCCAGCAGCGCGCGACTAGCGGGAGAAGGTTTGGAGACCCAGTACTTC,CASSARLAGEGLETQYF
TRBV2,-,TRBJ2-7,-,TGTGCCAGCAGGGGAGGCCTAGCGTCCTACGAGCAGTACTTC,CASRGGLASYEQYF
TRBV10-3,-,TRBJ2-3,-,TGTGCCATCAGTGAATCTAGCGGCACAGATACGCAGTATTTT,CAISESSGTDTQYF
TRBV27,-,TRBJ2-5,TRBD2,TGTGCCAGCAGTTTATCGCGATTAGGGCTAGCGGACCAAGAGACCCAGTACTTC,CASSLSRLGLADQETQYF
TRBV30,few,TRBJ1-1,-,TGTGCCTGGAGTATCGGCTTCTCCGGCGGTGAAGCTTTCTTT,CAWSIGFSGGEAFF
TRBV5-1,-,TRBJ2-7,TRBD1,TGCGCCAGCAGCCAGGGGACAGGGGGCCACGAGCAGTACTTC,CASSQGTGGHEQYF
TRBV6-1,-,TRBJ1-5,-,TGTGCCAGCGGTTGGGGGGGTCGTGGCAATCAGCCCCAGCATTTT,CASGWGGRGNQPQHF
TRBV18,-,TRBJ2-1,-,TGTGCCAGCTCAGCCGGAGGGGACATTGGGCAGTTCTTC,CASSAGGDIGQFF
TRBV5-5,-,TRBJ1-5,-,TGTGCCAGCAGCGCACAGGGTACAGCTCAGCCCCAGCATTTT,CASSAQGTAQPQHF
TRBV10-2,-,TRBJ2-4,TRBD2,TGCGCCAGCAGTGAAGGTTCTAGCGGGAGGGAAAACATTCAGTACTTC,CASSEGSSGRENIQYF
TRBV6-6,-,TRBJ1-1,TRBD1,TGTGCCACCCTGCGGGGACAGGGTTCTGAAGCTTTCTTT,CATLRGQGSEAFF
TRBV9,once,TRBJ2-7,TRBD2,TGTGCCAGCAGTGCAAGCGGGACCCCTAGCGAGCAGTACTTC,CASSASGTPSEQYF
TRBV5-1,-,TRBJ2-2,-,TGCGCCAGCAGCTTGTCGCACAGTCAAACCGGGGAGCTGTTTTTT,CASSLSHSQTGELFF
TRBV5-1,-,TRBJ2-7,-,TGCGCCAGCAGCTTGGATGGGGCCTTCGCCTACGAGCAGTACTTC,CASSLDGAFAYEQYF
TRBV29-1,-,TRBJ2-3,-,TGCAGCGTCGGGAAATCAGATACGCAGTATTTT,CSVGKSDTQYF